The source of this T cell receptor beta chain is a study of spatial heterogeneity in lung cancer. Whole-study context: There were, on average, more than 8.5 raw-read appearances for each unique TCR and UMI combination.

As to time point: sample taken at primary tumor resection. The donors were approximately 65 patients with non-small cell lung cancer that was early-stage and untreated. TCRdb called the 5' RACE reads again in MiXCR, with one record for every CDR3 protein. The sample gives about 9,600 distinct CDR3 sequences, under 6.5% of which show up once; roughly 7% is in the top ten. A note on this clonotype: The antigen remains undetermined.

Study results and limitations: Higher tumor mutation counts went along with higher counts of expanded intratumoral alpha and beta TCRs. The recorded estimate of tumor T cell coverage is about 7% for alpha chains and more than 11% for beta chains. The counts of expanded TCRs, ubiquitous and regional, tracked ubiquitous and regional nonsynonymous mutations, respectively.

The germline CDR1 and CDR2 sequences are SNHLY and FYNNEI. V lost 7 bases to trimming and J lost 3 bases; unmatched junction nucleotides: 5. This CDR3 contains 14 residues. The sample in question was lung tumor tissue, obtained at surgery. The chain joins TRBV2 to TRBJ2-3, with 9 bases fitting TRBD2. This receptor was taken from a female donor with early-stage non-small cell lung cancer. For the CDR3, the DNA is TGTGCCAGCAAGAAGCGGGAGGTAACAGATACGCAGTATTTT. This translates into CASKKREVTDTQYF.